These T cell receptor beta chains were read from a single sample in a study of CD8 T cells in ankylosing spondylitis. TCRdb itself ran the 5' RACE reads through MiXCR, one entry per CDR3 protein. The table lists roughly 200,000 distinct CDR3 sequences, roughly 13% of them singletons. The sample was blood, either unsorted or a sorted T cell fraction (not recorded which). These TCRs come from a male donor with ankylosing spondylitis or in good health (not recorded which). The CDR3 runs from the conserved cysteine through the conserved F or W. D genes are given only for firm matches. Size is stated for part of the rows, as once, few or many counts, or as a class when the clone is expanded.

j_call: TRBJ2-7; d_call: TRBD1; v_call: TRBV5-5; clone_size: -; cdr3_nt: TGTGCCAGCAGCTGGGACAGGATCTCCTACGAGCAGTACTTC; cdr3_aa: CASSWDRISYEQYF
j_call: TRBJ2-3; d_call: -; v_call: TRBV5-1; clone_size: few; cdr3_nt: TGCGCCAGCACCAGACCTAGCACAGATACGCAGTATTTT; cdr3_aa: CASTRPSTDTQYF
j_call: TRBJ1-4; d_call: TRBD1; v_call: TRBV12-3/TRBV12-4; clone_size: -; cdr3_nt: TGTGCCAGCAGTGACCGGGACAGGGGCGAAAAACTGTTTTTT; cdr3_aa: CASSDRDRGEKLFF
j_call: TRBJ2-5; d_call: -; v_call: TRBV18; clone_size: -; cdr3_nt: TGTGCCAGCTCACCTACGACGATTGAGACCCAGTACTTC; cdr3_aa: CASSPTTIETQYF
j_call: TRBJ1-4; d_call: -; v_call: TRBV7-6; clone_size: -; cdr3_nt: TGTGCCAGCAGCGACGGAGGACAAGCTAATGAAAAACTGTTTTTT; cdr3_aa: CASSDGGQANEKLFF
j_call: TRBJ1-1; d_call: TRBD1; v_call: TRBV5-5; clone_size: -; cdr3_nt: TGTGCCAGCAGCTGGCCAACAGGGGCCGCCCGAATGAACACTGAAGCTTTCTTT; cdr3_aa: CASSWPTGAARMNTEAFF
j_call: TRBJ2-4; d_call: TRBD2; v_call: TRBV7-9; clone_size: -; cdr3_nt: TGTGCCAGCAGCTTACTTCGGGAGGAGCCCATTCAGCACTTC; cdr3_aa: CASSLLREEPIQHF
j_call: TRBJ2-1; d_call: TRBD2; v_call: TRBV4-1; clone_size: many; cdr3_nt: TGCGCCAGCAGCCACTCATGGACTAGCGGGAGGGCCGGGTTAGATGAGCAGTTCTTC; cdr3_aa: CASSHSWTSGRAGLDEQFF
j_call: TRBJ2-1; d_call: TRBD1; v_call: TRBV7-9; clone_size: few; cdr3_nt: TGTGCCAGCAGCTTAGGGACAGGGATGATGAATGAGCAGTTCTTC; cdr3_aa: CASSLGTGMMNEQFF
j_call: TRBJ2-1; d_call: TRBD1; v_call: TRBV28; clone_size: few; cdr3_nt: TGTGCCAGCAGTTTATACAGACAGGGGAATAATGAGCAGTTCTTC; cdr3_aa: CASSLYRQGNNEQFF
j_call: TRBJ1-1; d_call: -; v_call: TRBV19; clone_size: few; cdr3_nt: TGTGCCAGTAGAGTGGACGGAGGCACTGAAGCTTTCTTT; cdr3_aa: CASRVDGGTEAFF
j_call: TRBJ2-7; d_call: -; v_call: TRBV4-2; clone_size: many; cdr3_nt: TGTGCCAGCAGCTTCTCAGCGGTCTCCTACGAGCAGTACTTC; cdr3_aa: CASSFSAVSYEQYF
j_call: TRBJ2-1; d_call: TRBD2; v_call: TRBV6-1; clone_size: many; cdr3_nt: TGTGCCAGCAGGAGGCTAATGCGTGTAGCGGGAGGTTTCAATGAGCAGTTCTTC; cdr3_aa: CASRRLMRVAGGFNEQFF
j_call: TRBJ1-1; d_call: -; v_call: TRBV19; clone_size: -; cdr3_nt: TGTGCCAGTAGTATAGAACAGAACACTGAAGCTTTCTTT; cdr3_aa: CASSIEQNTEAFF
j_call: TRBJ2-3; d_call: TRBD1; v_call: TRBV29-1; clone_size: few; cdr3_nt: TGCAGCGTGGGCAGAGTCTCCGAGGGGGCGAGCACAGATACGCAGTATTTT; cdr3_aa: CSVGRVSEGASTDTQYF
j_call: TRBJ2-3; d_call: -; v_call: TRBV5-1; clone_size: -; cdr3_nt: TGCGCCAGCAGCTTGACACTTGTGTCGGATACGCAGTATTTT; cdr3_aa: CASSLTLVSDTQYF
j_call: TRBJ2-3; d_call: -; v_call: TRBV20-1; clone_size: -; cdr3_nt: TGCAGTGCTAGGCCTGGAGCGAGATACACAGATACGCAGTATTTT; cdr3_aa: CSARPGARYTDTQYF
j_call: TRBJ2-3; d_call: TRBD2; v_call: TRBV12-3/TRBV12-4; clone_size: few; cdr3_nt: TGTGCCAGCAGTTCGGGACTAGCGGGGAGCACAGATACGCAGTATTTT; cdr3_aa: CASSSGLAGSTDTQYF
j_call: TRBJ2-7; d_call: -; v_call: TRBV11-2; clone_size: -; cdr3_nt: TGTGCCAGCAGCTTTACTCCGGCAGGTTCCTACGAGCAGTACTTC; cdr3_aa: CASSFTPAGSYEQYF
j_call: TRBJ1-6; d_call: -; v_call: TRBV2; clone_size: few; cdr3_nt: TGTGCCAGCAGTGTTTACGGGGATTCACCCCTCCACTTT; cdr3_aa: CASSVYGDSPLHF
j_call: TRBJ2-1; d_call: TRBD2; v_call: TRBV27; clone_size: few; cdr3_nt: TGTGCCAGCAGTCCCGGACTAGCGGGAGTCGGTGAGCAGTTCTTC; cdr3_aa: CASSPGLAGVGEQFF
j_call: TRBJ1-2; d_call: -; v_call: TRBV9; clone_size: -; cdr3_nt: TGTGCCAGCAGCCTCCGACAGGTGGAAGGCTACACCTTC; cdr3_aa: CASSLRQVEGYTF
j_call: TRBJ2-7; d_call: TRBD2; v_call: TRBV5-5; clone_size: many; cdr3_nt: TGTGCCAGCAGCTTGCCGGCTAGCGGCTACGAGCAGTACTTC; cdr3_aa: CASSLPASGYEQYF
j_call: TRBJ2-7; d_call: TRBD2; v_call: TRBV7-9; clone_size: many; cdr3_nt: TGTGCCAGCAGCTTACCAGAGCGGGAACCCTCGGACGAGCAGTACTTC; cdr3_aa: CASSLPEREPSDEQYF
j_call: TRBJ2-2; d_call: -; v_call: TRBV19; clone_size: -; cdr3_nt: TGTGCCATTAGTTACGGGGATTCCACCGGGGAGCTGTTTTTT; cdr3_aa: CAISYGDSTGELFF
j_call: TRBJ2-5; d_call: TRBD2; v_call: TRBV9; clone_size: few; cdr3_nt: TGTGCCAGCAGCGAAGGTGGGGGGGTCCAAGAGACCCAGTACTTC; cdr3_aa: CASSEGGGVQETQYF
j_call: TRBJ2-3; d_call: -; v_call: TRBV2; clone_size: -; cdr3_nt: TGTGCCAGCAGTGAAAAGTGGTTCACAGATACGCAGTATTTT; cdr3_aa: CASSEKWFTDTQYF
j_call: TRBJ2-7; d_call: -; v_call: TRBV9; clone_size: -; cdr3_nt: TGTGCCAGCAGCCCGAGCAGGACGGTCTACGAGCAGTACTTC; cdr3_aa: CASSPSRTVYEQYF
j_call: TRBJ2-7; d_call: -; v_call: TRBV10-3; clone_size: -; cdr3_nt: TGTGCCATCAGTGGGGAGGACGCTCCCTACGAGCAGTACTTC; cdr3_aa: CAISGEDAPYEQYF
j_call: TRBJ2-5; d_call: TRBD2; v_call: TRBV5-5; clone_size: -; cdr3_nt: TGTGCCAGCAGCTTGGCCAGCGGGAGATGGGAGACCCAGTACTTC; cdr3_aa: CASSLASGRWETQYF
j_call: TRBJ1-1; d_call: -; v_call: TRBV12-3/TRBV12-4; clone_size: few; cdr3_nt: TGTGCCAGCAGTCTAGGACGGGCCCGAGACTTCTTT; cdr3_aa: CASSLGRARDFF
j_call: TRBJ2-1; d_call: TRBD1; v_call: TRBV10-2; clone_size: few; cdr3_nt: TGCGCCAGCAGTGTGCCGGGACAGGGGGCTGTGAGCTCCTACAATGAGCAGTTCTTC; cdr3_aa: CASSVPGQGAVSSYNEQFF
j_call: TRBJ1-5; d_call: -; v_call: TRBV19; clone_size: few; cdr3_nt: TGTGCCAGTCACCCTCTGGGGGCCGGAAGCAATCAGCCCCAGCATTTT; cdr3_aa: CASHPLGAGSNQPQHF
j_call: TRBJ1-1; d_call: -; v_call: TRBV29-1; clone_size: -; cdr3_nt: TGCAGCGTTGGGGGGGCTGAAGCTTTCTTT; cdr3_aa: CSVGGAEAFF
j_call: TRBJ2-3; d_call: -; v_call: TRBV20-1; clone_size: few; cdr3_nt: TGCAGTGCTAGCGGGGGGCCGTCAACGCAGTATTTT; cdr3_aa: CSASGGPSTQYF
j_call: TRBJ2-3; d_call: TRBD2; v_call: TRBV4-1; clone_size: few; cdr3_nt: TGCGCCAGCAGCCAAGTCGGGGGGGCAACAGATACGCAGTATTTT; cdr3_aa: CASSQVGGATDTQYF
j_call: TRBJ2-7; d_call: TRBD1; v_call: TRBV5-1; clone_size: many; cdr3_nt: TGCGCCAGCAGCTTACCCGACAGGGCCTCCTACGAGCAGTACTTC; cdr3_aa: CASSLPDRASYEQYF
j_call: TRBJ2-1; d_call: TRBD2; v_call: TRBV29-1; clone_size: -; cdr3_nt: TGCAGCGTTGACCTAGCGGGAGTTTCCAATGAGCAGTTCTTC; cdr3_aa: CSVDLAGVSNEQFF
j_call: TRBJ1-4; d_call: -; v_call: TRBV4-1; clone_size: -; cdr3_nt: TGCGCCAGCAGCCAGGTGACGGGAACTCATGAAAAACTGTTTTTT; cdr3_aa: CASSQVTGTHEKLFF
j_call: TRBJ1-5; d_call: -; v_call: TRBV2; clone_size: few; cdr3_nt: TGTGCCAGCAGTTCTCTCCGAGGCAATCAGCCCCAGCATTTT; cdr3_aa: CASSSLRGNQPQHF
j_call: TRBJ1-6; d_call: -; v_call: TRBV4-1; clone_size: few; cdr3_nt: TGCGCCAGCAGCCAAGAATTAGGCAGGGCGGATTCACCCCTCCACTTT; cdr3_aa: CASSQELGRADSPLHF
j_call: TRBJ2-1; d_call: TRBD2; v_call: TRBV5-1; clone_size: few; cdr3_nt: TGCGCCAGCAGCTTGCTCGGGACTAGCACAATCTACAATGAGCAGTTCTTC; cdr3_aa: CASSLLGTSTIYNEQFF
j_call: TRBJ2-2; d_call: -; v_call: TRBV19; clone_size: -; cdr3_nt: TGTGCCAGTAGTTACGGGGATTCCACCGGGGAGCTGTTTTTT; cdr3_aa: CASSYGDSTGELFF
j_call: TRBJ1-2; d_call: -; v_call: TRBV5-1; clone_size: few; cdr3_nt: TGCGCCAGCAGCTTGGAATCAAGAGGGTACGGCTACACCTTC; cdr3_aa: CASSLESRGYGYTF
j_call: TRBJ1-1; d_call: TRBD1; v_call: TRBV19; clone_size: few; cdr3_nt: TGTGCCAGTAGTATTCCCAGACAGGGGGCTAGGTTGGACACTGAAGCTTTCTTT; cdr3_aa: CASSIPRQGARLDTEAFF
j_call: TRBJ2-1; d_call: -; v_call: TRBV27; clone_size: -; cdr3_nt: TGTGCCAGCAGTTTAATCGGGTCGAGCTCCTACAATGAGCAGTTCTTC; cdr3_aa: CASSLIGSSSYNEQFF
j_call: TRBJ1-1; d_call: TRBD1; v_call: TRBV20-1; clone_size: -; cdr3_nt: TGCAGTGCTACGGGACAGGAGGTGACCCGCCTGAACACTGAAGCTTTCTTT; cdr3_aa: CSATGQEVTRLNTEAFF
j_call: TRBJ1-2; d_call: -; v_call: TRBV29-1; clone_size: many; cdr3_nt: TGCAGCTCTGACAGCTACTATGGCTACACCTTC; cdr3_aa: CSSDSYYGYTF
j_call: TRBJ1-4; d_call: -; v_call: TRBV5-1; clone_size: many; cdr3_nt: TGCGCCAGCAGCTTGGAGGGGATGCTTAATGAAAAACTGTTTTTT; cdr3_aa: CASSLEGMLNEKLFF
j_call: TRBJ2-1; d_call: TRBD2; v_call: TRBV12-3/TRBV12-4; clone_size: -; cdr3_nt: TGTGCCAGCAGTTTAGGGACTAGGCCCTTCAATGAGCAGTTCTTC; cdr3_aa: CASSLGTRPFNEQFF
j_call: TRBJ2-3; d_call: -; v_call: TRBV9; clone_size: few; cdr3_nt: TGTGCCAGCAGCGTAGGAGGAGGGGGAGCGGGAGATACGCAGTATTTT; cdr3_aa: CASSVGGGGAGDTQYF